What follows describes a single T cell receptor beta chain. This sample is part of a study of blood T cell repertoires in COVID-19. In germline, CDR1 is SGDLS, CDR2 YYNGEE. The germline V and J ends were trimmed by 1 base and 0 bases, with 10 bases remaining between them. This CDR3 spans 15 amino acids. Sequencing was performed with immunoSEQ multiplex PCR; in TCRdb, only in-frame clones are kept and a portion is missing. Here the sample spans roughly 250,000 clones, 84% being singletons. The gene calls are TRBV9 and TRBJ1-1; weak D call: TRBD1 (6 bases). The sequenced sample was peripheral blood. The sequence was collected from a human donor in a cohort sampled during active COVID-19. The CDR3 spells CASSVRGQLNTEAFF. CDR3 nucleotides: TGTGCCAGCAGCGTACGAGGACAGCTGAACACTGAAGCTTTCTTT.